This is a list of T cell receptor beta chains from one sample in a study of T cell changes during pregnancy in multiple sclerosis. Method: immunoSEQ multiplex PCR; TCRdb's copy keeps in-frame clones and lacks some. This table holds 35,000 to 45,000 clones, 85% to 90% found once. The source was CD4+ T cells from peripheral blood mononuclear cells, collected in the first trimester of pregnancy. The receptors shown here come from a female donor with multiple sclerosis, enrolled in a pregnancy study. Each CDR3 is given with its conserved first and last residue. The D gene is left open where the match is weak. Clone size is not always given. Where it is, it says once, few, many or a class for expanded clones.

clone_size: few
v_call: TRBV4-1
d_call: TRBD1
j_call: TRBJ2-7
cdr3_aa: CASSHQGAYEQYF
cdr3_nt: TGCGCCAGCAGCCATCAGGGGGCCTACGAGCAGTACTTC

clone_size: once
v_call: TRBV30
d_call: NA
j_call: TRBJ2-7
cdr3_aa: CAWSGGVYEQYF
cdr3_nt: TGTGCCTGGAGTGGGGGGGTCTACGAGCAGTACTTC

clone_size: NA
v_call: TRBV7-3
d_call: TRBD2
j_call: TRBJ2-3
cdr3_aa: CASSLGLAGEVDTQYF
cdr3_nt: TGTGCCAGCAGCCTGGGACTAGCGGGAGAGGTGGATACGCAGTATTTT

clone_size: NA
v_call: TRBV7-9
d_call: TRBD1
j_call: TRBJ1-2
cdr3_aa: CASSSTTGVGYTF
cdr3_nt: TGTGCCAGCAGCTCCACGACAGGGGTCGGCTACACCTTC

clone_size: NA
v_call: TRBV11-2
d_call: TRBD2
j_call: TRBJ2-7
cdr3_aa: CASSSRRLAGAF
cdr3_nt: TGTGCCAGCAGCTCACGGCGACTAGCGGGAGCCTTC

clone_size: once
v_call: TRBV29-1
d_call: TRBD1
j_call: TRBJ1-2
cdr3_aa: CSIFKGPGQGHYGYTF
cdr3_nt: TGCAGCATATTCAAGGGGCCGGGACAGGGACACTATGGCTACACCTTC

clone_size: NA
v_call: TRBV19
d_call: NA
j_call: TRBJ1-4
cdr3_aa: CASSIGQATNFNEKLFF
cdr3_nt: TGTGCCAGTAGTATCGGTCAGGCCACAAACTTTAATGAAAAACTGTTTTTT

clone_size: few
v_call: TRBV30
d_call: TRBD1
j_call: TRBJ2-7
cdr3_aa: CASSQGTGAYEQYF
cdr3_nt: TGTGCCTCCTCCCAAGGGACAGGGGCCTACGAGCAGTACTTC

clone_size: NA
v_call: TRBV19
d_call: NA
j_call: TRBJ2-1
cdr3_aa: CASNPQGLRSEQFF
cdr3_nt: TGTGCCAGTAACCCCCAGGGGCTCAGGTCTGAGCAGTTCTTC

clone_size: NA
v_call: TRBV7-2
d_call: NA
j_call: TRBJ1-1
cdr3_aa: CASSLAGGPGTEAFF
cdr3_nt: TGTGCCAGCAGCTTAGCGGGAGGGCCAGGCACTGAAGCTTTCTTT

clone_size: NA
v_call: TRBV7-6
d_call: NA
j_call: TRBJ2-1
cdr3_aa: CASSLGRARGLNNEQFF
cdr3_nt: TGTGCCAGCAGCTTAGGGCGGGCCAGGGGCCTCAACAATGAGCAGTTCTTC

clone_size: NA
v_call: TRBV6-4
d_call: TRBD2
j_call: TRBJ2-5
cdr3_aa: CASSVSSGSEYF
cdr3_nt: TGTGCCAGCAGTGTTTCTAGCGGGAGTGAGTACTTC

clone_size: NA
v_call: TRBV6-4
d_call: NA
j_call: TRBJ2-1
cdr3_aa: CASSREKDYNEQFF
cdr3_nt: TGTGCCAGCAGTAGGGAGAAAGACTACAATGAGCAGTTCTTC

clone_size: NA
v_call: TRBV6-1
d_call: TRBD1
j_call: TRBJ1-4
cdr3_aa: CASSVQGSTNEKLFF
cdr3_nt: TGTGCCAGCAGTGTACAGGGGTCAACTAATGAAAAACTGTTTTTT

clone_size: NA
v_call: TRBV4-1
d_call: NA
j_call: TRBJ1-2
cdr3_aa: CASSRGQSYGYTF
cdr3_nt: TGCGCCAGCAGCCGCGGACAGTCCTATGGCTACACCTTC

clone_size: NA
v_call: TRBV5-1
d_call: TRBD1
j_call: TRBJ1-3
cdr3_aa: CASSLGTTGLSGNTIYF
cdr3_nt: TGCGCCAGCAGCTTGGGGACGACAGGGCTATCTGGAAACACCATATATTTT

clone_size: NA
v_call: TRBV4-1
d_call: TRBD1
j_call: TRBJ1-3
cdr3_aa: CASSQPTGGSGNTIYF
cdr3_nt: TGCGCCAGCAGCCAGCCGACAGGGGGAAGTGGAAACACCATATATTTT

clone_size: NA
v_call: TRBV27
d_call: NA
j_call: TRBJ1-2
cdr3_aa: CASSLSRGRGGYTF
cdr3_nt: TGTGCCAGCAGTTTATCGAGGGGGAGGGGTGGCTACACCTTC

clone_size: NA
v_call: TRBV18
d_call: NA
j_call: TRBJ1-2
cdr3_aa: CASSPQTNYGYTF
cdr3_nt: TGTGCCAGCTCACCCCAGACTAACTATGGCTACACCTTC

clone_size: few
v_call: TRBV19
d_call: NA
j_call: TRBJ1-1
cdr3_aa: CASSIVAGTEAFF
cdr3_nt: TGTGCCAGTAGTATCGTTGCGGGGACTGAAGCTTTCTTT

clone_size: NA
v_call: TRBV4-1
d_call: TRBD2
j_call: TRBJ2-1
cdr3_aa: CASSPGPSGRDEQFF
cdr3_nt: TGCGCCAGCAGCCCAGGTCCTAGCGGGAGAGATGAGCAGTTCTTC

clone_size: NA
v_call: TRBV2
d_call: TRBD2
j_call: TRBJ2-2
cdr3_aa: CASSPTGLAGGGGELFF
cdr3_nt: TGTGCCAGCAGTCCTACGGGACTAGCGGGAGGGGGCGGGGAGCTGTTTTTT

clone_size: NA
v_call: TRBV4-1
d_call: NA
j_call: TRBJ2-2
cdr3_aa: CASSQDLGQINTGELFF
cdr3_nt: TGCGCCAGCAGCCAAGATCTAGGACAGATCAACACCGGGGAGCTGTTTTTT

clone_size: NA
v_call: TRBV11-1
d_call: NA
j_call: TRBJ1-3
cdr3_aa: CASSLAAGASGNTIYF
cdr3_nt: TGTGCCAGCAGCCTCGCGGCAGGGGCCTCTGGAAACACCATATATTTT

clone_size: NA
v_call: TRBV4-1
d_call: NA
j_call: TRBJ1-1
cdr3_aa: CASSQDWVRTEAFF
cdr3_nt: TGCGCCAGCAGCCAAGACTGGGTGAGGACTGAAGCTTTCTTT

clone_size: NA
v_call: TRBV6-1
d_call: TRBD1
j_call: TRBJ1-4
cdr3_aa: CASRGQGTNEKLFF
cdr3_nt: TGTGCCAGCAGGGGACAGGGGACTAATGAAAAACTGTTTTTT

clone_size: NA
v_call: TRBV9
d_call: TRBD2
j_call: TRBJ2-5
cdr3_aa: CASSGGGQETQYF
cdr3_nt: TGTGCCAGCTCCGGGGGGGGCCAGGAGACCCAGTACTTC

clone_size: NA
v_call: TRBV25-1
d_call: NA
j_call: TRBJ1-2
cdr3_aa: CASSEGGTLYGYTF
cdr3_nt: TGTGCCAGCAGTGAGGGAGGGACACTCTATGGCTACACCTTC

clone_size: NA
v_call: TRBV12-5
d_call: NA
j_call: TRBJ1-2
cdr3_aa: CASGSTPGAVGYTF
cdr3_nt: TGTGCTAGTGGCTCGACCCCGGGAGCCGTTGGCTACACCTTC

clone_size: NA
v_call: TRBV7-8
d_call: TRBD1
j_call: TRBJ2-5
cdr3_aa: CASSLGGDRGQTQYF
cdr3_nt: TGTGCCAGCAGCTTAGGAGGGGACAGGGGGCAGACCCAGTACTTC

clone_size: once
v_call: TRBV5-1
d_call: NA
j_call: TRBJ2-3
cdr3_aa: CASSPTEDGDTQYF
cdr3_nt: TGCGCCAGCAGCCCGACTGAGGATGGAGATACGCAGTATTTT

clone_size: NA
v_call: TRBV5-1
d_call: TRBD2
j_call: TRBJ2-1
cdr3_aa: CASSGTSGFNEQFF
cdr3_nt: TGCGCCAGCAGCGGGACTAGCGGTTTCAATGAGCAGTTCTTC

clone_size: NA
v_call: TRBV11-1
d_call: TRBD2
j_call: TRBJ2-1
cdr3_aa: CASSSRTSGLYNEQFF
cdr3_nt: TGTGCCAGCAGCTCCCGGACTAGCGGATTATACAATGAGCAGTTCTTC

clone_size: NA
v_call: TRBV19
d_call: NA
j_call: TRBJ1-1
cdr3_aa: CASSYGRNTEAFF
cdr3_nt: TGTGCCAGTAGTTATGGCAGGAACACTGAAGCTTTCTTT

clone_size: once
v_call: TRBV7-2
d_call: NA
j_call: TRBJ2-1
cdr3_aa: CASSLSQGKSSGEQFF
cdr3_nt: TGTGCCAGCAGCTTATCACAGGGCAAGAGCTCCGGTGAGCAGTTCTTC

clone_size: NA
v_call: TRBV28
d_call: NA
j_call: TRBJ2-4
cdr3_aa: CASTPSQGAKNIQYF
cdr3_nt: TGTGCCAGCACACCCTCACAGGGAGCCAAAAACATTCAGTACTTC

clone_size: few
v_call: TRBV7-2
d_call: NA
j_call: TRBJ2-5
cdr3_aa: CASRSLTGFQETQYF
cdr3_nt: TGTGCCAGCAGATCGTTAACCGGGTTCCAAGAGACCCAGTACTTC

clone_size: medium-sized
v_call: TRBV18
d_call: NA
j_call: TRBJ2-1
cdr3_aa: CASSPLPPVLGSEQFF
cdr3_nt: TGTGCCAGCTCACCACTACCCCCTGTCCTAGGTAGTGAGCAGTTCTTC

clone_size: NA
v_call: TRBV30
d_call: TRBD2
j_call: TRBJ2-7
cdr3_aa: CAWSPLAGSHYEQYF
cdr3_nt: TGTGCCTGGAGTCCTCTAGCGGGTTCGCACTACGAGCAGTACTTC

clone_size: NA
v_call: TRBV12-5
d_call: TRBD1
j_call: TRBJ2-2
cdr3_aa: CASGQGQGVVGTGELFF
cdr3_nt: TGTGCTAGTGGACAAGGACAGGGGGTCGTAGGCACCGGGGAGCTGTTTTTT

clone_size: NA
v_call: TRBV6-1
d_call: NA
j_call: TRBJ1-1
cdr3_aa: CASSDEVYTEAFF
cdr3_nt: TGTGCCAGCAGTGACGAGGTCTACACTGAAGCTTTCTTT

clone_size: NA
v_call: TRBV30
d_call: TRBD2
j_call: TRBJ2-7
cdr3_aa: CAWKREGLSYEQYF
cdr3_nt: TGTGCCTGGAAGCGGGAGGGCCTTAGCTACGAGCAGTACTTC

clone_size: NA
v_call: TRBV5-4
d_call: NA
j_call: TRBJ1-1
cdr3_aa: CASSHLKLTEAFF
cdr3_nt: TGTGCCAGCAGCCACCTGAAGCTCACTGAAGCTTTCTTT

clone_size: once
v_call: TRBV18
d_call: NA
j_call: TRBJ1-2
cdr3_aa: CASSRGDSNYGYTF
cdr3_nt: TGTGCCAGCTCACGGGGTGACAGTAACTATGGCTACACCTTC

clone_size: NA
v_call: TRBV4-1
d_call: TRBD2
j_call: TRBJ2-7
cdr3_aa: CASSQDGGVWGLAYEQYF
cdr3_nt: TGCGCCAGCAGCCAAGATGGTGGGGTTTGGGGACTAGCCTACGAGCAGTACTTC

clone_size: NA
v_call: TRBV5-1
d_call: NA
j_call: TRBJ2-4
cdr3_aa: CASSSPSGVKNIQYF
cdr3_nt: TGCGCCAGCAGCTCCCCATCCGGGGTCAAAAACATTCAGTACTTC

clone_size: NA
v_call: TRBV4-3
d_call: TRBD1
j_call: TRBJ2-7
cdr3_aa: CASSQASRGSGSGEQYF
cdr3_nt: TGCGCCAGCAGCCAAGCGTCCAGGGGGTCAGGAAGTGGCGAGCAGTACTTC

clone_size: once
v_call: TRBV29-1
d_call: NA
j_call: TRBJ2-2
cdr3_aa: CSVDRAGELFF
cdr3_nt: TGCAGCGTTGACCGGGCCGGGGAGCTGTTTTTT